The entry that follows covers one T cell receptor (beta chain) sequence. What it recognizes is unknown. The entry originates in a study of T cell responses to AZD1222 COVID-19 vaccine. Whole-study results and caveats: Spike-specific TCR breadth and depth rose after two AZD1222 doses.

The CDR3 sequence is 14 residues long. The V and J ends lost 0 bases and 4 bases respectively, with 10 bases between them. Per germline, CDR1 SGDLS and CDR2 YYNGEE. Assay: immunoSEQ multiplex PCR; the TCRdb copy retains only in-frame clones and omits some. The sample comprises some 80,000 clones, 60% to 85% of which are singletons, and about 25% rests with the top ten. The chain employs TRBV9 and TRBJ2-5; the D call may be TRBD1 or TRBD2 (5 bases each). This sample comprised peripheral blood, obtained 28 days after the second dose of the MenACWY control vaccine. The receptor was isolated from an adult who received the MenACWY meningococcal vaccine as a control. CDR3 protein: CASSVGGYSETQYF. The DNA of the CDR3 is TGTGCCAGCAGCGTAGGGGGGTATTCAGAGACCCAGTACTTC.